This T cell receptor (beta chain) was profiled in a study of identical twins. V gave up 4 bases and J gave up 9 bases; unmatched junction bases: 12. Germline V gene data show CDR1 as SGHAT and CDR2 as FQNNGV. CDR3 length: 17 residues. One entry per CDR3 protein results from TCRdb running MiXCR on the 5' RACE reads. The sample has under 350,000 distinct CDR3 sequences, roughly 10% seen once. The sample was also linked to a second study, of yellow fever vaccine responses in identical twins.

The sequence came from a woman under 30 in good health. The chain combines TRBV11-2 with TRBJ2-3; TRBD2 aligns across 14 bases. Sequencing used CD8+ T cells sorted from blood. The CDR3 sequence is CASSSGLAGAPAETQYF. The CDR3 DNA sequence: TGTGCCAGCAGCTCGGGACTAGCGGGAGCCCCTGCCGAAACGCAGTATTTT. The complete variable domain, with remaining parts taken from reference TRBV11-2 and TRBJ2-3, reads EAGVAQSPRYKIIEKRQSVAFWCNPISGHATLYWYQQILGQGPKLLIQFQNNGVVDDSQLPKDRFSAERLKGVDSTLKIQPAKLEDSAVYLCASSSGLAGAPAETQYFGPGTRLTVL.